This TCR beta chain comes out of a study of CD8 T cells in ankylosing spondylitis. This clonotype turned up a few times. The antigen is unknown. Germline V lookup: CDR1 DFQATT, CDR2 SNEGSKA (reference sequence). Trimming cost V 5 bases and J 4 bases; bases outside gene matches: 5. The CDR3 length is 13 residues. Study findings and constraints: Blood of patients with ankylosing spondylitis appeared to be characterized by a TCR beta motif of eight highly homologous variants. Certain motif variants had earlier appeared in reactive arthritis synovial fluid and blood. According to the report, clones linked to the disease were significantly enriched in matched synovial fluid samples taken from ankylosing spondylitis patients. Disease-linked clones displayed a CD8+ phenotype and appeared relatively rarely in peripheral blood.

Library preparation for TCR beta used quantitative 5'-RACE with molecular barcodes. TCRdb re-analysed the 5' RACE reads in MiXCR, keeping a single row per CDR3 protein. The sample records about 330,000 distinct CDR3 sequences, roughly 8% being singletons. The V and J genes are TRBV20-1 and TRBJ1-5, with 7 bases identical to TRBD1. Sample: blood, either unsorted or a sorted T cell fraction (not recorded which). This receptor was obtained from a male donor with ankylosing spondylitis. In DNA form, the CDR3 reads TGCAGTGCTCACAGGGGTGGAAATCAGCCCCAGCATTTT. Translating gives CSAHRGGNQPQHF.